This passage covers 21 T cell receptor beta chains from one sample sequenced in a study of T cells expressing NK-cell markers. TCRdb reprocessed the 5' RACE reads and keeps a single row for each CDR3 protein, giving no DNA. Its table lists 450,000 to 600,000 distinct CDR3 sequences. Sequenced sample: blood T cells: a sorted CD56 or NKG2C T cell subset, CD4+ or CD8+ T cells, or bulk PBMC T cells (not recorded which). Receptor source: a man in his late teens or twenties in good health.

The CDR3 sequence is CSVEVTTYEQYF. V and J are TRBV29-1 and TRBJ2-7. Germline CDR1 and CDR2: SQVTM and ANQGSEA. The CDR3 length is 12 residues.

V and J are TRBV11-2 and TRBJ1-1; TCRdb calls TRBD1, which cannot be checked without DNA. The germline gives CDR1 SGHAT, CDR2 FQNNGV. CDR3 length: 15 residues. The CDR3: CASSLAPTGVTEAFF.

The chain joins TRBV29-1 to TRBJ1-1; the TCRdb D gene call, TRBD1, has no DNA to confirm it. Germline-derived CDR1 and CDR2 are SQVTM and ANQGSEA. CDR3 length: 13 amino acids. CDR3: CSVGGAGRTEAFF.

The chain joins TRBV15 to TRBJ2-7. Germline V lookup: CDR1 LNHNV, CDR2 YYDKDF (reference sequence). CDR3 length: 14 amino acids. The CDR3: CATSPRPVNYEQYF.

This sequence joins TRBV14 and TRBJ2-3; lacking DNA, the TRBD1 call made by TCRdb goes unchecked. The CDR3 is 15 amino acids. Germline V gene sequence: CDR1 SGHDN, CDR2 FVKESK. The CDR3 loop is CASSHPKGGTDTQYF. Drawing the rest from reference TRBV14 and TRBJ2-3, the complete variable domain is EAGVTQFPSHSVIEKGQTVTLRCDPISGHDNLYWYRRVMGKEIKFLLHFVKESKQDESGMPNNRFLAERTGGTYSTLKVQPAELEDSGVYFCASSHPKGGTDTQYFGPGTRLTVL.

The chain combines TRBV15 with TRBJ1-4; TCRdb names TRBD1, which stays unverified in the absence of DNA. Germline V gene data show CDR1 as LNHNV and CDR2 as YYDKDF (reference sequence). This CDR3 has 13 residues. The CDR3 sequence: CATSRDRGEKLFF.

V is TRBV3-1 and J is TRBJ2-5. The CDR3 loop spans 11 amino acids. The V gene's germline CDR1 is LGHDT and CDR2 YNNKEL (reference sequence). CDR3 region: CASTLQETQYF.

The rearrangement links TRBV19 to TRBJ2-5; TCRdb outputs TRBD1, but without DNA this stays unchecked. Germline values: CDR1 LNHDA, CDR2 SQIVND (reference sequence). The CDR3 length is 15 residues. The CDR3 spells CASSKGAGFGETQYF.

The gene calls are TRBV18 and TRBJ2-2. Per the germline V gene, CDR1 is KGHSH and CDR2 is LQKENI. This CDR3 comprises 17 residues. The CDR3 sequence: CASSPYLSIANTGELFF.

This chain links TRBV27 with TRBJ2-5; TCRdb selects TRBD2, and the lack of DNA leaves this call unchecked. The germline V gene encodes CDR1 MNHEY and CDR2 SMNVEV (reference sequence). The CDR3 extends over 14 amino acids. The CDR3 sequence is CASSLYGGQETQYF.

This chain's CDR3 is CASSPDRYGEQFF. This chain uses TRBV12-3 or TRBV12-4 with TRBJ2-1; TCRdb proposes TRBD1, but this gene call is untestable without DNA. The CDR3 spans 13 residues.

CDR3 sequence: CASSRLPGVSYEQYF. V usage is TRBV3-1 and J usage is TRBJ2-7; the D call of TRBD2 rests on TCRdb alone, since no DNA is present to check it. The germline gives CDR1 LGHDT, CDR2 YNNKEL (reference sequence). The CDR3 is 15 amino acids.

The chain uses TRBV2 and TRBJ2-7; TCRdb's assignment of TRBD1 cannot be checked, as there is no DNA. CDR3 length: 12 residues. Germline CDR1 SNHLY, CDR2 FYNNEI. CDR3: CAGAPQSYEQYF.

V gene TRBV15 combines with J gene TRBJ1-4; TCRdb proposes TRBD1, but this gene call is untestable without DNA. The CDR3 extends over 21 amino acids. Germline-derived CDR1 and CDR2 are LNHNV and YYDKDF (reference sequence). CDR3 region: CATSRDPFRRDRVPAGEKLFF. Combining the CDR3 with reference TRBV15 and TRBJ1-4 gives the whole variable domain DAMVIQNPRYQVTQFGKPVTLSCSQTLNHNVMYWYQQKSSQAPKLLFHYYDKDFNNEADTPDNFQSRRPNTSFCFLDIRSPGLGDTAMYLCATSRDPFRRDRVPAGEKLFFGSGTQLSVL.

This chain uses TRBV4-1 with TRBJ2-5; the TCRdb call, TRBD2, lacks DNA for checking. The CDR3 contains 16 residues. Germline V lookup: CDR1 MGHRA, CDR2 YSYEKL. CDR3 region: CASSQEVAGPQETQYF.

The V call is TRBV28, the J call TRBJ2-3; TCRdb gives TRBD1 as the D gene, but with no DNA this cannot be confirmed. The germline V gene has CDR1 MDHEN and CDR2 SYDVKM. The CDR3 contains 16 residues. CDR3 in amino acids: CASRSGQQISTDTQYF. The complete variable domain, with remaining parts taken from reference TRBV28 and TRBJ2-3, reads DVKVTQSSRYLVKRTGEKVFLECVQDMDHENMFWYRQDPGLGLRLIYFSYDVKMKEKGDIPEGYSVSREKKERFSLILESASTNQTSMYLCASRSGQQISTDTQYFGPGTRLTVL.

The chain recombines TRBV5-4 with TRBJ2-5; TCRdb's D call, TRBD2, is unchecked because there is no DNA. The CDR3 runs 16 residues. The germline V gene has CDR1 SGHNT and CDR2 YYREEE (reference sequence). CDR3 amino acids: CASSPGLAGIQETQYF.

CDR3 residues: CSGRRGGSTDTQYF. The V and J genes are TRBV20-1 and TRBJ2-3; TCRdb indicates TRBD1, and absent DNA this call remains unverified. The CDR3 consists of 14 residues. Looked up from germline, CDR1 is DFQATT and CDR2 is SNEGSKA (reference sequence).

CDR3: CASSYSRASGGETQYF. V is TRBV6-5 and J is TRBJ2-5; TCRdb indicates TRBD2, and absent DNA this call remains unverified. Germline assignment: CDR1 MNHEY and CDR2 SVGAGI. The CDR3 is 16 residues long.

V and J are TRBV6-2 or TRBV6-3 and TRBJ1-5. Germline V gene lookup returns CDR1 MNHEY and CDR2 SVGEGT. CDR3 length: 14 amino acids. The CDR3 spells CASSTTRFGQPQHF.

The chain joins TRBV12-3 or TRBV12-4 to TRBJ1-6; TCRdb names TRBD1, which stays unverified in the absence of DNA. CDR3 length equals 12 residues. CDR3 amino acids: CASRRGISPLHF.